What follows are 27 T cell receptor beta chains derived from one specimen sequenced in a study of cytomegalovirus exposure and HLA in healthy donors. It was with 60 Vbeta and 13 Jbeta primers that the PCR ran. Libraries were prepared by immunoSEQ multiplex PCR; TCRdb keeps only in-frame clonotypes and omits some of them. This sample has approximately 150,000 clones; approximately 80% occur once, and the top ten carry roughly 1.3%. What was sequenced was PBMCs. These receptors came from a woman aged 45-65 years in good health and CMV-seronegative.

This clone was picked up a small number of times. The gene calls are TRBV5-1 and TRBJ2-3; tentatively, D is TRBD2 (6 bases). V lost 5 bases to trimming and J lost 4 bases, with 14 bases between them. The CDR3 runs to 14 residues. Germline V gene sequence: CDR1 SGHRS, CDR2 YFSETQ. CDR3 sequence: CASRILLASDTQYF. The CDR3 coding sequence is TGCGCCAGCAGAATCTTGCTAGCGTCAGATACGCAGTATTTT.

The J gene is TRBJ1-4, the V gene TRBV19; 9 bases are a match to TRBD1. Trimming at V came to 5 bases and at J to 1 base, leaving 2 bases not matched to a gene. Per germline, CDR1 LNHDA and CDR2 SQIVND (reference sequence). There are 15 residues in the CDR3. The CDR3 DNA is TGTGCCAGTAGTGAGGACAGGGGAACTAATGAAAAACTGTTTTTT. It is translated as CASSEDRGTNEKLFF.

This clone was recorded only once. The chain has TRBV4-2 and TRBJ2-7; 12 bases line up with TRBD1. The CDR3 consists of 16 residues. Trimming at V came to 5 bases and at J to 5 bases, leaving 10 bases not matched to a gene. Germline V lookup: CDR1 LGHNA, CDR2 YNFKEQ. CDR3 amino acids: CASSERAGQGANEQYF. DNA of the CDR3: TGTGCCAGCAGCGAACGGGCGGGACAGGGGGCAAACGAGCAGTACTTC.

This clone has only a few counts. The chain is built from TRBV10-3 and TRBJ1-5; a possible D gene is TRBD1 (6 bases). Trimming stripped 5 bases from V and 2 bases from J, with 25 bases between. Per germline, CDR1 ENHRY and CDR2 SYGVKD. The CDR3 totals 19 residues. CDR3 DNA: TGTGCCATCAGTACAAGCCGGGACATCTCCCTCGGGGGCAATCAGCCCCAGCATTTT. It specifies CAISTSRDISLGGNQPQHF.

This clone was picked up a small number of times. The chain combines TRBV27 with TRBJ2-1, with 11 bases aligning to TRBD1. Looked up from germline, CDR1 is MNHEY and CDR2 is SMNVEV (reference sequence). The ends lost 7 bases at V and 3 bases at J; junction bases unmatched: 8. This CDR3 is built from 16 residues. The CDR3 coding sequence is TGTGCCAGCAATGCTAGAGGGACAGGGGGCTACAATGAGCAGTTCTTC. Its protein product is CASNARGTGGYNEQFF.

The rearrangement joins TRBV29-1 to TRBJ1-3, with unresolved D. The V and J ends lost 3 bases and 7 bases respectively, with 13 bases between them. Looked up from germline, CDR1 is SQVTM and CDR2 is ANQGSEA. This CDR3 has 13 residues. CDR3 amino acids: CSVESGSRNTIYF. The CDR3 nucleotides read TGCAGCGTTGAGTCCGGTTCTAGGAACACCATATATTTT.

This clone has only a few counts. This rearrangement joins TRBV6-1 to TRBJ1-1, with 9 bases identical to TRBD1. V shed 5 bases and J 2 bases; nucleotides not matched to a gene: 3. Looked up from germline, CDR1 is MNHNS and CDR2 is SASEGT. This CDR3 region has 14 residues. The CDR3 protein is CASSRTGGNTEAFF. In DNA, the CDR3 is TGTGCCAGCAGTCGTACAGGGGGCAACACTGAAGCTTTCTTT.

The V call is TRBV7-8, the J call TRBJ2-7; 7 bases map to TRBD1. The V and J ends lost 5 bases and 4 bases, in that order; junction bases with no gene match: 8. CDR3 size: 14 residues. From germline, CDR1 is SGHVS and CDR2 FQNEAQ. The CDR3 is CASSVDRALYEQYF. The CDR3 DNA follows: TGTGCCAGCAGCGTCGACAGGGCCCTATACGAGCAGTACTTC.

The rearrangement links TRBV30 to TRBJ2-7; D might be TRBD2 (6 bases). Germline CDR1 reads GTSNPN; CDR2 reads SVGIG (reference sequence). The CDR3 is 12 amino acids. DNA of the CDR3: TGTGCTTCCCCGGGGCGGGGAAGCGAGCAGTACTTC. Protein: CASPGRGSEQYF.

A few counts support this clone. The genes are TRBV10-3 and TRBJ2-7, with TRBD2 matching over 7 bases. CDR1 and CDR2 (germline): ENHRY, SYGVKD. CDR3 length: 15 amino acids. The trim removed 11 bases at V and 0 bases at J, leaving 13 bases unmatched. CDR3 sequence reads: CASGQAQRDSYEQYF. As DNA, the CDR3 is TGTGCCTCCGGGCAGGCCCAGCGGGACTCCTACGAGCAGTACTTC.

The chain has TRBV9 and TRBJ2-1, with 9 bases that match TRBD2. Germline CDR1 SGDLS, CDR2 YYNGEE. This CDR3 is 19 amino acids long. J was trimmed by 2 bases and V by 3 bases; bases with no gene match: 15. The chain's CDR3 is CASSGAGGHRERTYNEQFF. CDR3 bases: TGTGCCAGCAGCGGGGCGGGAGGGCATCGGGAGCGGACCTACAATGAGCAGTTCTTC.

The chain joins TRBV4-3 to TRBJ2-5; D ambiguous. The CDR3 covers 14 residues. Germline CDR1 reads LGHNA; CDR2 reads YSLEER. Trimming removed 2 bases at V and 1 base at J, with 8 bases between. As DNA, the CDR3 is TGCGCCAGCAGCCAAAAGTGGCTCCAAGAGACCCAGTACTTC. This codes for CASSQKWLQETQYF.

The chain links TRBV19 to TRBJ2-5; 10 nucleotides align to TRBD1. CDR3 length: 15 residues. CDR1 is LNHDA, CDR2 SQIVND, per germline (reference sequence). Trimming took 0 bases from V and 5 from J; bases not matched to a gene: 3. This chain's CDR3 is CASSIEDRGSETQYF. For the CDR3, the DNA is TGTGCCAGTAGTATAGAGGACAGGGGGTCGGAGACCCAGTACTTC.

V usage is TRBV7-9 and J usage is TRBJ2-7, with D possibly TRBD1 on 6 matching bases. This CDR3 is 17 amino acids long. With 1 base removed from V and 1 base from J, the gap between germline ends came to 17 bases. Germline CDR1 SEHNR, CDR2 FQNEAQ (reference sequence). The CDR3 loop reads CASSLDRVGARSYEQYF. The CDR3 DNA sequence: TGTGCCAGCAGCTTAGACAGGGTTGGCGCGCGGTCCTACGAGCAGTACTTC.

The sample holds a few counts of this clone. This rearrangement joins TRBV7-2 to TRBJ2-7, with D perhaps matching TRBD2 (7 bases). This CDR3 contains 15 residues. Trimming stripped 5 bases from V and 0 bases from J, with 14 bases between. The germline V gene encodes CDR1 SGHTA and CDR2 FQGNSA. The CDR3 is CASSRRGGNSYEQYF. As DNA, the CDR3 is TGTGCCAGCAGCAGAAGGGGGGGGAACTCCTACGAGCAGTACTTC. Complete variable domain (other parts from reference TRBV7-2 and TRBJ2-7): GAGVSQSPSNKVTEKGKDVELRCDPISGHTALYWYRQSLGQGLEFLIYFQGNSAPDKSGLPSDRFSAERTGGSVSTLTIQRTQQEDSAVYLCASSRRGGNSYEQYFGPGTRLTVT.

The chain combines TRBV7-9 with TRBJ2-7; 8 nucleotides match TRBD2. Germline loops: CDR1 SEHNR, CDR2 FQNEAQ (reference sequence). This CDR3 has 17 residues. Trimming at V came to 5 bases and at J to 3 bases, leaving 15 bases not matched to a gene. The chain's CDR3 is CASSPTGIGGGSYEQYF. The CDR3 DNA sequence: TGTGCCAGCAGCCCAACGGGTATCGGGGGGGGTAGCTACGAGCAGTACTTC.

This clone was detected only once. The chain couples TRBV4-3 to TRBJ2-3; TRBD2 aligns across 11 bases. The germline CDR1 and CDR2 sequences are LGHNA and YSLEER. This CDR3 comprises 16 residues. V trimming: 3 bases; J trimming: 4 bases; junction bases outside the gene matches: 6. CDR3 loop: CASSQVAGGPPDTQYF. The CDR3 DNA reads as TGCGCCAGCAGCCAGGTAGCGGGGGGGCCTCCAGATACGCAGTATTTT.

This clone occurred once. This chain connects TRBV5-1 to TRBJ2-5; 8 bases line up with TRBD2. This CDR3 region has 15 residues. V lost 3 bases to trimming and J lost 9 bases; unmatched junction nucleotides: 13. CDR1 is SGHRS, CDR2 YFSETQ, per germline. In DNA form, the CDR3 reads TGCGCCAGCAGCTACCTGGGGAGCGGGGGACGGGCCCAGTACTTC. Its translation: CASSYLGSGGRAQYF. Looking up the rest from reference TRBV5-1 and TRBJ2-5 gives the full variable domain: KAGVTQTPRYLIKTRGQQVTLSCSPISGHRSVSWYQQTPGQGLQFLFEYFSETQRNKGNFPGRFSGRQFSNSRSEMNVSTLELGDSALYLCASSYLGSGGRAQYFGPGTRLLVL.

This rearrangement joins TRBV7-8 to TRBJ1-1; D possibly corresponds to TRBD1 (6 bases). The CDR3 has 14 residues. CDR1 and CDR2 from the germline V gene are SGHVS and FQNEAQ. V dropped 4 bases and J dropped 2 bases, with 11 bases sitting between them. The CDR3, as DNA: TGTGCCAGCAGCTCGGACAGCTCAAACACTGAAGCTTTCTTT. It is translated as CASSSDSSNTEAFF.

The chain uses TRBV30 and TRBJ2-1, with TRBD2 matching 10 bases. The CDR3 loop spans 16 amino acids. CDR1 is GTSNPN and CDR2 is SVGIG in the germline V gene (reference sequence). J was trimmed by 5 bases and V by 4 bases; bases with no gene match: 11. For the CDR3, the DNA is TGTGCCTGGAACTTCAGAGCGGGAGGGGACCACAATGAGCAGTTCTTC. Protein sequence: CAWNFRAGGDHNEQFF.

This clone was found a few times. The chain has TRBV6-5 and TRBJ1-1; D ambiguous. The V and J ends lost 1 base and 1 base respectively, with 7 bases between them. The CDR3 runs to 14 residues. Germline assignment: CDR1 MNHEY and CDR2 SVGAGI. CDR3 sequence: CASSYWEGNTEAFF. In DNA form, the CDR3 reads TGTGCCAGCAGTTACTGGGAGGGGAACACTGAAGCTTTCTTT.

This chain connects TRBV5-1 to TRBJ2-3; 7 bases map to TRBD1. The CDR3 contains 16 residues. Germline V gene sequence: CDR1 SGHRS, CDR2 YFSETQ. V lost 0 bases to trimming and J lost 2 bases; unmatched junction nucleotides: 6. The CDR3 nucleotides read TGCGCCAGCAGCTTGGAAGGGGGCGCAAACACAGATACGCAGTATTTT. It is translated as CASSLEGGANTDTQYF.

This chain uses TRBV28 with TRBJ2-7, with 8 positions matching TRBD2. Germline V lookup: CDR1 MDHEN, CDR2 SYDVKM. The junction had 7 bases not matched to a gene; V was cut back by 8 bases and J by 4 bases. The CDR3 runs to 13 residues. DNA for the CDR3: TGTGCCAGCCTCAGCGGGAGTTCTTACGAGCAGTACTTC. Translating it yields CASLSGSSYEQYF.

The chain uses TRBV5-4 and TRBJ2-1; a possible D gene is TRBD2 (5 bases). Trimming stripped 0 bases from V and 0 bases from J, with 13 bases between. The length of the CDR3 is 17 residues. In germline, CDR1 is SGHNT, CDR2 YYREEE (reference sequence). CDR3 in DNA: TGTGCCAGCAGCTTGGGGGCGGGCGTGGGCTCCTACAATGAGCAGTTCTTC. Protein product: CASSLGAGVGSYNEQFF.

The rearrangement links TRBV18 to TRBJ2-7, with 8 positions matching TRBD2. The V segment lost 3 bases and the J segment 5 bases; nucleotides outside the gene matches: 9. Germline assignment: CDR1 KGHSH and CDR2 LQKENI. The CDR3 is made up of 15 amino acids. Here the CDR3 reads CASSPSPGGPDEQYF. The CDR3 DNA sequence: TGTGCCAGCTCACCCAGTCCGGGAGGGCCCGACGAGCAGTACTTC. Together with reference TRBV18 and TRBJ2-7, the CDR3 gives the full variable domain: NAGVMQNPRHLVRRRGQEARLRCSPMKGHSHVYWYRQLPEEGLKFMVYLQKENIIDESGMPKERFSAEFPKEGPSILRIQQVVRGDSAAYFCASSPSPGGPDEQYFGPGTRLTVT.

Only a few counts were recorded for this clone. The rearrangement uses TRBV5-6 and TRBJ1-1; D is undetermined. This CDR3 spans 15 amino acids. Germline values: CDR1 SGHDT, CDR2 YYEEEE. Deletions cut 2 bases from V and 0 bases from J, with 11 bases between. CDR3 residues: CASSLHSTMNTEAFF. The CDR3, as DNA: TGTGCCAGCAGCTTACACAGCACCATGAACACTGAAGCTTTCTTT.

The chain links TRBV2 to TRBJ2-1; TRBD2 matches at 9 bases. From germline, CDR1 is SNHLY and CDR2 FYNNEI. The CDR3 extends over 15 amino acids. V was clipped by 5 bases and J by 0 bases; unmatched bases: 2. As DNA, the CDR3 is TGTGCCAGCAGTCTTAGCGGGAGCTCCTACAATGAGCAGTTCTTC. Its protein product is CASSLSGSSYNEQFF.